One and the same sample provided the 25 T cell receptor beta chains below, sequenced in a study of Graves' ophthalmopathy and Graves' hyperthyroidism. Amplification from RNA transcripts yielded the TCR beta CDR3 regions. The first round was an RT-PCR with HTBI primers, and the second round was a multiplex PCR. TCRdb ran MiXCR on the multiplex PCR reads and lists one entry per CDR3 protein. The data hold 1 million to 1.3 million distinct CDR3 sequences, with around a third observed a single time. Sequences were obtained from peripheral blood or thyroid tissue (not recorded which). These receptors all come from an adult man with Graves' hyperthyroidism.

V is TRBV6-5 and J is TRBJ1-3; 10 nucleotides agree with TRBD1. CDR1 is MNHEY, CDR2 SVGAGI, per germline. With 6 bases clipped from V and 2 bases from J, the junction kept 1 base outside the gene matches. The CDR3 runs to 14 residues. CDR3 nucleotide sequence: TGTGCCAGCAGGGACAGGGGGACTGGAAACACCATATATTTT. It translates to CASRDRGTGNTIYF.

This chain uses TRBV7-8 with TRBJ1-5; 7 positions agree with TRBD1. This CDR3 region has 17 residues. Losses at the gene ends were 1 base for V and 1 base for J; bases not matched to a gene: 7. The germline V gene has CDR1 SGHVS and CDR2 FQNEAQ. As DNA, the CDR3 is TGTGCCAGCAGCTTAGACCCCGGGACAGTGAGCAATCAGCCCCAGCATTTT. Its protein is CASSLDPGTVSNQPQHF. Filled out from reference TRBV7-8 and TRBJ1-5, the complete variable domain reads GAGVSQSPRYKVAKRGQDVALRCDPISGHVSLFWYQQALGQGPEFLTYFQNEAQLDKSGLPSDRFFAERPEGSVSTLKIQRTQQEDSAVYLCASSLDPGTVSNQPQHFGDGTRLSIL.

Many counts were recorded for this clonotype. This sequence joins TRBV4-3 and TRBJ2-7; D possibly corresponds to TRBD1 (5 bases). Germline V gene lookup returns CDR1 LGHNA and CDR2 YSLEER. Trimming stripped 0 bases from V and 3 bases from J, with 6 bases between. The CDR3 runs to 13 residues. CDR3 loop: CASSQDQGYEQYF. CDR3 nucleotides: TGCGCCAGCAGCCAAGATCAGGGCTACGAGCAGTACTTC.

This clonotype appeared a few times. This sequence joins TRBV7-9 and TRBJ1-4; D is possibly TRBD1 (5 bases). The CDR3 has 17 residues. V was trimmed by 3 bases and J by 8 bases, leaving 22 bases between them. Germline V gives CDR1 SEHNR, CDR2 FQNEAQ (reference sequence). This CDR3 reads CASSFANTGGGDEKLFF. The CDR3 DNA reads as TGTGCCAGCAGCTTCGCCAACACAGGCGGAGGAGACGAAAAACTGTTTTTT.

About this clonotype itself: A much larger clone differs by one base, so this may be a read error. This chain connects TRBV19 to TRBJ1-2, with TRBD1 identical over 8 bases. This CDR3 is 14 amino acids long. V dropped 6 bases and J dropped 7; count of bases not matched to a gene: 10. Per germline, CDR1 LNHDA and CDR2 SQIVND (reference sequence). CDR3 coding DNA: TGTGCCAGTAGCGAACAGGGGGAGGTCGGTGGCTACACCTTC. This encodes CASSEQGEVGGYTF.

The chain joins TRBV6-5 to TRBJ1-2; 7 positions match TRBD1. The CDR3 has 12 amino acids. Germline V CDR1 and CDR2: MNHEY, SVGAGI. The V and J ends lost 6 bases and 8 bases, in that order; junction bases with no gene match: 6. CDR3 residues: CASREQGRGYTF. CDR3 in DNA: TGTGCCAGCAGGGAACAGGGGCGCGGCTACACCTTC.

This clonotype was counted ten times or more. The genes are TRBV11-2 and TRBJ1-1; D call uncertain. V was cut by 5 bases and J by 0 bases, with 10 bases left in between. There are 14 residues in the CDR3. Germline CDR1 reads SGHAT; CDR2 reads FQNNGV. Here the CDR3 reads CASSLRPMNTEAFF. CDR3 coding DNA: TGTGCCAGCAGCCTCCGACCGATGAACACTGAAGCTTTCTTT. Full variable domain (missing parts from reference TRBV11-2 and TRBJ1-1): EAGVAQSPRYKIIEKRQSVAFWCNPISGHATLYWYQQILGQGPKLLIQFQNNGVVDDSQLPKDRFSAERLKGVDSTLKIQPAKLEDSAVYLCASSLRPMNTEAFFGQGTRLTVV.

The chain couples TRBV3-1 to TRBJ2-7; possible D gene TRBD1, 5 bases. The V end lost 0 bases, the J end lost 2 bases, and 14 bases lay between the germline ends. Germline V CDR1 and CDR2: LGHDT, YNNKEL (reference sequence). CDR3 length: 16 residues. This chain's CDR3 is CASSQDYRYSTYEQYF. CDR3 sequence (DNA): TGTGCCAGCAGCCAAGATTACAGGTACTCCACCTACGAGCAGTACTTC.

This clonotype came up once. Here the CDR3 reads CSGQGVLFF. The CDR3, as DNA: TGCAGCGGGCAGGGGGTTCTGTTTTTT. The V call is TRBV29-1, the J call TRBJ2-2; 7 bases are shared with TRBD1. The length of the CDR3 is 9 residues. V gave up 7 bases and J gave up 14 bases; unmatched junction bases: 4. Germline V gene sequence: CDR1 SQVTM, CDR2 ANQGSEA.

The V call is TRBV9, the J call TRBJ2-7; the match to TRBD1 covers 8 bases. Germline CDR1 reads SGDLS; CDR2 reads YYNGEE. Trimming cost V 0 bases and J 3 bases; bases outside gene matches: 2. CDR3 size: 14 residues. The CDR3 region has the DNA TGTGCCAGCAGCGTAGAGACAGGGGACTACGAGCAGTACTTC. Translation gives CASSVETGDYEQYF.

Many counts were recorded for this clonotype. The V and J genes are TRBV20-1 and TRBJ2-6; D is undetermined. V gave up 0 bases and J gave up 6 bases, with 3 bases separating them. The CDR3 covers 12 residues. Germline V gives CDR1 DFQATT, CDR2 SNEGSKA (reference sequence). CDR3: CSARDPANVLTF. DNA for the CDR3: TGCAGTGCTAGAGATCCGGCCAACGTCCTGACTTTC.

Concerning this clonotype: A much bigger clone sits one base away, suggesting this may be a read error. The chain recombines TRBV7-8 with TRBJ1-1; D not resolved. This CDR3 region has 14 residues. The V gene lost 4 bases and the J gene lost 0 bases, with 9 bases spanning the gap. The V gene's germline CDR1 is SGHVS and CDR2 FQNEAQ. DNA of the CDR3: TGTGCCAGCAGCTCCAGCCTCATGAACACTGAAGCTTTCTTT. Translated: CASSSSLMNTEAFF.

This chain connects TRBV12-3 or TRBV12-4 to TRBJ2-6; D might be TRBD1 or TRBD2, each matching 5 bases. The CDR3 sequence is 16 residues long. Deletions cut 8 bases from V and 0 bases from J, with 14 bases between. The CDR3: CASAPGTRSGANVLTF. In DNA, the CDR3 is TGTGCCAGCGCTCCTGGGACCCGCTCTGGGGCCAACGTCCTGACTTTC.

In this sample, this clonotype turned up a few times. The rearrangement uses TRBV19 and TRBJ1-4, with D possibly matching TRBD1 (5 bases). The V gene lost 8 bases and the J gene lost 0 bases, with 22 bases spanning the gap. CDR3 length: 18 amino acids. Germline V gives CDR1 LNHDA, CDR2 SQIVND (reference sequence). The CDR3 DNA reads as TGTGCCAGTTTTCCGGGGGAGCTCCAATCTGCAACTAATGAAAAACTGTTTTTT. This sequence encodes CASFPGELQSATNEKLFF. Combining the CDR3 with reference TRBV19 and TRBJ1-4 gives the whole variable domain DGGITQSPKYLFRKEGQNVTLSCEQNLNHDAMYWYRQDPGQGLRLIYYSQIVNDFQKGDIAEGYSVSREKKESFPLTVTSAQKNPTAFYLCASFPGELQSATNEKLFFGSGTQLSVL.

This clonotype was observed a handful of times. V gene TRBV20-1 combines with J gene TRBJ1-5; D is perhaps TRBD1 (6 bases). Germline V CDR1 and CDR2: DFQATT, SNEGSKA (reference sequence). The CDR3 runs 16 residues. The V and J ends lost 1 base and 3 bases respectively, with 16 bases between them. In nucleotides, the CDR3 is TGCAGTGCTAGAGTATTTGGACAGACGACCAATCAGCCCCAGCATTTT. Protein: CSARVFGQTTNQPQHF.

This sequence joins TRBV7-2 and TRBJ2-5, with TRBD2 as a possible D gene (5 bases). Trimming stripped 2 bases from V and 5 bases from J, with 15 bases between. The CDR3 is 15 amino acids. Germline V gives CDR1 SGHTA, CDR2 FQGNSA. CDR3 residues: CASSLSSLRGETQYF. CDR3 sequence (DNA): TGTGCCAGCAGCTTATCTAGCCTGCGAGGGGAGACCCAGTACTTC.

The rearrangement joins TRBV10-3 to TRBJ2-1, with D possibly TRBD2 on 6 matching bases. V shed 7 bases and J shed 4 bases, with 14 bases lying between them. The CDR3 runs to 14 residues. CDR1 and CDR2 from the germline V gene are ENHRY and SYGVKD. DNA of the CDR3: TGTGCCATCACCGATCAAGGAGGGTACAATGAGCAGTTCTTC. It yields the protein CAITDQGGYNEQFF.

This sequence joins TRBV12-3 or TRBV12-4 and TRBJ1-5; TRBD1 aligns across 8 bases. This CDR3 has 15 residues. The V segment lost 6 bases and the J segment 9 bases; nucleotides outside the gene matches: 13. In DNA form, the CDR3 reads TGTGCCAGCAGCTCGGGACAGGTAGTAGGACGGCCCCAGCATTTT. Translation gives CASSSGQVVGRPQHF.

The CDR3 DNA reads as TGTGCCACCAGCAGAGGCGGGACGGCCACTGAAGCTTTCTTT. The encoded protein is CATSRGGTATEAFF. This chain joins TRBV15 and TRBJ1-1; tentative D call: TRBD1 (5 bases). The CDR3 loop spans 14 amino acids. Germline CDR1 and CDR2: LNHNV and YYDKDF (reference sequence). Trimming removed 1 base from V and 4 bases from J, with 10 bases in between.

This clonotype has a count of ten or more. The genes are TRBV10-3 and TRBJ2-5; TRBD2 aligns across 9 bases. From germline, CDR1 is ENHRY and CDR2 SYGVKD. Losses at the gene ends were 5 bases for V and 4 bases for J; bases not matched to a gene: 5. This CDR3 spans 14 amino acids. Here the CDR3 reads CAISLRGGGETQYF. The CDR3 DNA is TGTGCCATCAGTCTCCGCGGGGGGGGAGAGACCCAGTACTTC.

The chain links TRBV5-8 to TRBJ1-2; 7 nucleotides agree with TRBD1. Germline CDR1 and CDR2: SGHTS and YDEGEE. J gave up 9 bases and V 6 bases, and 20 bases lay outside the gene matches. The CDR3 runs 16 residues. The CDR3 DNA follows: TGTGCCAGCAACCCTGGGAACCCGGGACAGCCTCATCGCTACACCTTC. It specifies CASNPGNPGQPHRYTF.

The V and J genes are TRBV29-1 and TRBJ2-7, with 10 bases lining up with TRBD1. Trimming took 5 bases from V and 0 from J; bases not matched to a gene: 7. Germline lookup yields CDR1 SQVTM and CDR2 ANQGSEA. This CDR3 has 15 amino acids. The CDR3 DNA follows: TGCAGCGTTACCCCGGGACAGGGGAGCTCCTACGAGCAGTACTTC. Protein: CSVTPGQGSSYEQYF.

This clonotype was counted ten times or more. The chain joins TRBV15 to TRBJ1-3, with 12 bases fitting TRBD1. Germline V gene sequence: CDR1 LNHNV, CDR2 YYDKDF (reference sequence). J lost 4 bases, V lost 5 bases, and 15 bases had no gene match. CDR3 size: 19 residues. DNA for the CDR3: TGTGCCACCAGCCCCCTACCCGGGACAGGGGGCCACTTCGGAAACACCATATATTTT. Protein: CATSPLPGTGGHFGNTIYF.

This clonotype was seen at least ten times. Here the CDR3 DNA reads TGTGCCAGCAGTTATACCAGGGCCCACGAGCAGTACTTC. This gives the protein CASSYTRAHEQYF. The chain employs TRBV6-5 and TRBJ2-7; the D gene is possibly TRBD1 (5 bases). V lost 3 bases, J lost 5 bases, and 11 bases lay in between. The CDR3 consists of 13 residues. Germline V gene data show CDR1 as MNHEY and CDR2 as SVGAGI.

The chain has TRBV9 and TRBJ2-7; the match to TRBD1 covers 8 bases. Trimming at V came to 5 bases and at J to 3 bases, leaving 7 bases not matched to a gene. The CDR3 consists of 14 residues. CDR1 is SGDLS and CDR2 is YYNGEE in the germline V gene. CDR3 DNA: TGTGCCAGCAGAGGACAGGGTTGGAGCTACGAGCAGTACTTC. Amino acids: CASRGQGWSYEQYF.